The 3 T cell receptor beta chains presented below share a single source sample, sequenced in a study of T cell clonality in common variable immunodeficiency. Clones were sequenced by immunoSEQ multiplex PCR, and TCRdb holds only the in-frame ones, with some missing. Listed for the sample are around 29,000 clones, none seen a single time. Material: peripheral blood mononuclear cells. The receptors were sampled from a person aged 18-69 years in good health.

The table lists this clone with many counts. The CDR3 end falls 3 residues outside the read, so it is completed with the germline J gene. This chain uses TRBV20-1 with TRBJ2-3; 9 bases are shared with TRBD1. Germline lookup yields CDR1 DFQATT and CDR2 SNEGSKA (reference sequence). V gave up 7 bases and J gave up 6 bases; unmatched junction bases: 11. This CDR3 has 14 residues. The CDR3 DNA, read in part, is TGCAGTGTCGTAGGGACAGGGAACAGGGATACG. It encodes CSVVGTGNRDT. In full, the CDR3 reads CSVVGTGNRDTQYF.

This clone was seen at least ten times. The read ends 3 residues shy of where the CDR3 ends; the end is completed using the germline J gene. The chain joins TRBV6-2 or TRBV6-3 to TRBJ2-1; 8 bases match TRBD1. This CDR3 contains 15 residues. The V gene end was trimmed by 8 bases and the J gene end by 2 bases; junction bases not matched to a gene: 8. Germline-derived CDR1 and CDR2 are MNHEY and SVGEGT. This CDR3 reads CASVRTGIPYNEQFF. The covered CDR3 bases are TGTGCCAGCGTAAGGACAGGGATTCCCTACAATGAG.

Many counts were recorded for this clone. The CDR3 end is not reached by the read, which stops 3 residues before it; the germline J gene fills it in. This chain links TRBV2 with TRBJ1-2; a possible D gene is TRBD1 (5 bases). The length of the CDR3 is 15 residues. V dropped 6 bases and J dropped 0 bases, with 14 bases sitting between them. Per the germline V gene, CDR1 is SNHLY and CDR2 is FYNNEI. CDR3 amino acids: CASRPQALANYGYTF. CDR3 DNA, as far as it was read: TGTGCCAGCAGACCACAGGCCCTAGCTAACTATGGC.